This T cell receptor beta chain is drawn from a study of response to subunit inactivated influenza vaccine. In the case of this clonotype: Antigen specificity is unknown.

Points from the study as a whole: The authors proposed limited new T cell recruitment per seasonal influenza vaccination.

MiXCR, applied by TCRdb to the RT-PCR reads, yields one record per CDR3 protein. The top ten hold about 8% of the sample, which has 200,000 to 300,000 distinct CDR3 sequences, less than 15% seen once. The sample consisted of non-naive T cells sorted from PBMCs, taken less than 15 days before vaccination. This receptor was taken from a man between 45 and 60 years old who received an inactivated influenza vaccine.

CDR3 loop: CASSLEQGWNTEAFF. CDR3 DNA sequence: TGCGCCAGCAGCCTTGAGCAGGGATGGAACACTGAAGCTTTCTTT. V and J are TRBV4-3 and TRBJ1-1; tentatively, D is TRBD1 (5 bases). CDR3 length: 15 amino acids. Trimming stripped 4 bases from V and 1 base from J, with 13 bases between. Germline CDR1 and CDR2: LGHNA and YSLEER.